This T cell receptor beta chain was obtained from a study of blood T cell repertoires in COVID-19. Germline CDR1 LNHDA, CDR2 SQIVND (reference sequence). Trimming removed 7 bases from V and 4 bases from J; junction bases left unmatched: 7. This CDR3 region has 14 residues. Using immunoSEQ multiplex PCR, the repertoire was profiled, and TCRdb retains in-frame clones only, with some absent. The repertoire consists of about 140,000 clones, with 88% occurring once and the leading ten covering about 11%. This TCR came from a man aged 50-60 years with active or convalescent COVID-19. Source material: peripheral blood. J is TRBJ1-2 and V is TRBV19; 9 bases are shared with TRBD1. CDR3 protein: CASTADRGGYGYTF. Here the CDR3 DNA reads TGTGCCAGTACCGCGGACAGGGGAGGCTATGGCTACACCTTC.